The 27 T cell receptor beta chains listed next were all sequenced from one sample in a study of beta chain features in type 1 diabetes (dated by TCRdb to the late 2010s). Library preparation was by the immunoSEQ multiplex PCR assay. The High Capacity cDNA Reverse Transcription Kit was used to reverse transcribe all of the isolated RNA, meaning that expressed TCRB transcripts were what got sequenced. This is the immuneACCESS table as TCRdb keeps it, with only in-frame sequences that have V and J called. A part of the clones is gone; compared with another copy, unresolved V genes explain less than half, and the rest is unexplained. Here the sample has over 40,000 clones; approximately 60% occur a single time. The top ten clonotypes cover approximately 1.6% of the sample. No cognate antigen is known for these TCRs. Beyond this particular receptor, the publication reports: In all four CD4+ subsets, TCRB CDR3 length was moderately but significantly shorter in type 1 diabetes patients.

The sample taken for sequencing was Tregs from blood. The sample's cell subset or site label, in plain terms: regulatory CD4+ T cells. The receptor source for this set is a man aged 30 to 39 with type 1 diabetes. Some clones in this sample may be carry-over from other donors' samples.

V and J are TRBV7-9 and TRBJ2-2, with TRBD1 identical over 7 bases. The CDR3 totals 15 residues. Trimming took 2 bases from V and 4 from J; bases not matched to a gene: 4. The germline V gene has CDR1 SEHNR and CDR2 FQNEAQ (reference sequence). This CDR3 is CASSLRGPSTGELFF. CDR3 DNA: TGTGCCAGCAGCTTAAGGGGGCCCAGCACCGGGGAGCTGTTTTTT.

The chain couples TRBV11-2 to TRBJ2-7; TRBD2 aligns across 7 bases. The CDR3 contains 15 residues. The trim removed 4 bases at V and 3 bases at J, leaving 9 bases unmatched. CDR1 SGHAT and CDR2 FQNNGV come from the germline V gene. This chain's CDR3 is CASSSWGRDVYEQYF. CDR3 nucleotides: TGTGCCAGCAGCTCCTGGGGGAGGGATGTCTACGAGCAGTACTTC.

The sample holds a few counts of this clone. This rearrangement joins TRBV5-6 to TRBJ2-3, with 9 bases identical to TRBD2. The ends lost 0 bases at V and 0 bases at J; junction bases unmatched: 2. The germline CDR1 and CDR2 sequences are SGHDT and YYEEEE. This CDR3 is 16 amino acids long. CDR3 sequence reads: CASSLVAGGSTDTQYF. As DNA, the CDR3 is TGTGCCAGCAGCTTGGTGGCGGGGGGGAGCACAGATACGCAGTATTTT. The whole variable domain, remainder taken from reference TRBV5-6 and TRBJ2-3, is DAGVTQSPTHLIKTRGQQVTLRCSPKSGHDTVSWYQQALGQGPQFIFQYYEEEERQRGNFPDRFSGHQFPNYSSELNVNALLLGDSALYLCASSLVAGGSTDTQYFGPGTRLTVL.

The CDR3 region is CASSLAQGWYGYTF. Here the CDR3 DNA reads TGCGCCAGCAGCTTGGCCCAGGGGTGGTATGGCTACACCTTC. This chain connects TRBV5-1 to TRBJ1-2; D might be TRBD1 (6 bases). The length of the CDR3 is 14 residues. Germline V gene data show CDR1 as SGHRS and CDR2 as YFSETQ. Trimming shortened V by 0 bases and J by 5 bases, and 11 bases separated the two germline ends. Filled out from reference TRBV5-1 and TRBJ1-2, the complete variable domain reads KAGVTQTPRYLIKTRGQQVTLSCSPISGHRSVSWYQQTPGQGLQFLFEYFSETQRNKGNFPGRFSGRQFSNSRSEMNVSTLELGDSALYLCASSLAQGWYGYTFGSGTRLTVV.

In this sample, this clone turned up a few times. The DNA of the CDR3 is TGTGCCAGCATACGGGGTTATGGCTACACCTTC. This codes for CASIRGYGYTF. This rearrangement joins TRBV6-6 to TRBJ1-2; D is uncertain. Germline V gene lookup returns CDR1 MNHNY and CDR2 SVGAGI (reference sequence). Trimming shortened V by 7 bases and J by 5 bases, and 8 bases separated the two germline ends. The CDR3 extends over 11 amino acids.

CDR3 in amino acids: CASSYGLAGSDTQYF. The CDR3 DNA follows: TGTGCCAGCAGTTACGGACTAGCGGGGTCAGATACGCAGTATTTT. This sequence joins TRBV6-6 and TRBJ2-3; 12 bases are a match to TRBD2. Germline V gene lookup returns CDR1 MNHNY and CDR2 SVGAGI (reference sequence). The CDR3 runs 15 residues. Trimming cost V 2 bases and J 4 bases; bases outside gene matches: 1.

The chain combines TRBV2 with TRBJ2-7; D not resolved. The V gene lost 0 bases and the J gene lost 2 bases, with 8 bases spanning the gap. This CDR3 region has 14 residues. Germline V gene sequence: CDR1 SNHLY, CDR2 FYNNEI. CDR3 loop: CASSEAPPAYEQYF. CDR3 in DNA: TGTGCCAGCAGTGAAGCGCCACCAGCCTACGAGCAGTACTTC.

The gene calls are TRBV7-2 and TRBJ2-2; a weak D match, TRBD2 (5 bases). Per germline, CDR1 SGHTA and CDR2 FQGNSA. V lost 5 bases, J lost 5 bases, and 15 bases lay in between. The CDR3 extends over 15 amino acids. Here the CDR3 reads CASSLLGGVTGELFF. For the CDR3, the DNA is TGTGCCAGCAGCCTCCTTGGAGGCGTTACCGGGGAGCTGTTTTTT.

The CDR3 sequence is CASRDRGEQYF. CDR3 DNA: TGTGCCAGCAGGGATAGGGGCGAGCAGTACTTC. The V call is TRBV6-6, the J call TRBJ2-7; perhaps TRBD1 as D (5 bases). CDR1 is MNHNY and CDR2 is SVGAGI in the germline V gene (reference sequence). V shed 6 bases and J shed 6 bases, with 9 bases lying between them. CDR3 length equals 11 residues.

This sequence joins TRBV7-2 and TRBJ2-5; 7 bases are shared with TRBD2. The J call could be wrong; TRBJ2-7 is a better fit for the DNA end. This CDR3 spans 14 amino acids. The germline gives CDR1 SGHTA, CDR2 FQGNSA. CDR3 in DNA: TGTGCCAGCACACTAGCGTTTGGCCCGTACGAGCAGTACTTC. Its translation is CASTLAFGPYEQYF.

This clone has more than one count but fewer than ten. The rearrangement links TRBV5-6 to TRBJ2-7; D unclear. Germline CDR1 SGHDT, CDR2 YYEEEE. V lost 3 bases and J 1 base, leaving 8 bases between the germline ends. This CDR3 has 13 amino acids. The CDR3 DNA sequence: TGTGCCAGCAGCTCGCCAGGATCCTACGAGCAGTACTTC. Protein sequence: CASSSPGSYEQYF.

The chain carries TRBV6-6 and TRBJ1-3; D uncertain. V shed 1 base and J shed 6 bases, with 10 bases lying between them. The germline CDR1 and CDR2 sequences are MNHNY and SVGAGI (reference sequence). The CDR3 is made up of 14 amino acids. The CDR3 protein is CASSYLLEENTIYF. CDR3 bases: TGTGCCAGCAGTTACTTACTGGAGGAAAACACCATATATTTT.

The CDR3 spells CSVERGLYNEQFF. The CDR3 DNA follows: TGCAGCGTTGAGCGGGGCCTCTACAATGAGCAGTTCTTC. This chain links TRBV29-1 with TRBJ2-1, with a weak D call TRBD2 (6 bases). Trimming pared 3 bases from V and 3 bases from J, leaving 9 bases between. The CDR3 is 13 residues long. Germline V gene lookup returns CDR1 SQVTM and CDR2 ANQGSEA.

V usage is TRBV27 and J usage is TRBJ2-2, with D tentatively TRBD1 (5 bases). The CDR3 runs to 14 residues. The V and J ends lost 6 bases and 3 bases respectively, with 11 bases between them. The germline V gene has CDR1 MNHEY and CDR2 SMNVEV (reference sequence). The CDR3 spells CASRGKGYTGELFF. The CDR3 region has the DNA TGTGCCAGCAGGGGTAAGGGGTACACCGGGGAGCTGTTTTTT.

This clone came up a few times. This chain uses TRBV11-2 with TRBJ2-1; 8 nucleotides line up with TRBD1. There are 15 residues in the CDR3. V dropped 2 bases and J dropped 7; count of bases not matched to a gene: 7. Germline assignment: CDR1 SGHAT and CDR2 FQNNGV. CDR3: CASSLLQGAGNEQFF. CDR3 nucleotide sequence: TGTGCCAGCAGCTTATTGCAGGGGGCAGGAAATGAGCAGTTCTTC. Full variable domain (missing parts from reference TRBV11-2 and TRBJ2-1): EAGVAQSPRYKIIEKRQSVAFWCNPISGHATLYWYQQILGQGPKLLIQFQNNGVVDDSQLPKDRFSAERLKGVDSTLKIQPAKLEDSAVYLCASSLLQGAGNEQFFGPGTRLTVL.

This clone was detected a few times. The chain is built from TRBV6-1 and TRBJ1-1, with D unclear. The germline CDR1 and CDR2 sequences are MNHNS and SASEGT. Trimming took 8 bases from V and 6 from J, leaving 16 bases between them. The CDR3 runs to 13 residues. The DNA of the CDR3 is TGTGCCAGCCAAGAGGGTTTTCGACCTGAAGCTTTCTTT. Encoded protein: CASQEGFRPEAFF.

V gene TRBV30 combines with J gene TRBJ2-7; 9 nucleotides agree with TRBD2. V lost 1 base to trimming and J lost 2 bases; unmatched junction nucleotides: 3. Germline V gene sequence: CDR1 GTSNPN, CDR2 SVGIG (reference sequence). This CDR3 comprises 14 residues. DNA of the CDR3: TGTGCCTGGAGTGGGGAGCGGGGGGCCTACGAGCAGTACTTC. Amino acid sequence: CAWSGERGAYEQYF.

The chain recombines TRBV5-4 with TRBJ2-5, with no clear D. Trimming removed 1 base from V and 4 bases from J, with 8 bases in between. The CDR3 runs to 13 residues. Germline assignment: CDR1 SGHNT and CDR2 YYREEE (reference sequence). The CDR3 DNA follows: TGTGCCAGCAGCTTGACCGGTTTAGAGACCCAGTACTTC. Its translation: CASSLTGLETQYF.

This chain connects TRBV9 to TRBJ1-2; 10 bases agree with TRBD1. V shed 3 bases and J 1 base; nucleotides not matched to a gene: 6. Germline-derived CDR1 and CDR2 are SGDLS and YYNGEE. The CDR3 covers 16 residues. As DNA, the CDR3 is TGTGCCAGCAGCGAAGGACAGGGGGTTAGTAACTATGGCTACACCTTC. Its translation: CASSEGQGVSNYGYTF.

V and J are TRBV6-5 and TRBJ1-4, with 7 bases matching TRBD1. Germline V gene sequence: CDR1 MNHEY, CDR2 SVGAGI. The CDR3 length is 13 residues. Trimming took 6 bases from V and 6 from J; bases not matched to a gene: 4. CDR3 DNA sequence: TGTGCCAGCAGATCGGGACAGTATGAAAAACTGTTTTTT. Protein product: CASRSGQYEKLFF.

This clone was observed a few times. This chain links TRBV7-2 with TRBJ2-3, with TRBD2 matching 11 bases. V dropped 3 bases and J dropped 4; count of bases not matched to a gene: 3. The CDR3 consists of 15 residues. Germline CDR1 reads SGHTA; CDR2 reads FQGNSA. CDR3 DNA: TGTGCCAGCAGCTTTAGCGGGGGGGCCCCAGATACGCAGTATTTT. Translated, it gives CASSFSGGAPDTQYF.

The V call is TRBV6-1, the J call TRBJ2-4; TRBD1 matches at 8 bases. The length of the CDR3 is 14 residues. The germline CDR1 and CDR2 sequences are MNHNS and SASEGT. Losses at the gene ends were 6 bases for V and 6 bases for J; bases not matched to a gene: 7. The chain's CDR3 is CASSRDRGGNIQYF. In DNA, the CDR3 is TGTGCCAGCAGCCGAGACAGGGGCGGAAACATTCAGTACTTC.

The V gene is TRBV5-1, the J gene TRBJ2-1, with TRBD2 matching 16 bases. Germline trimming cut 3 bases from V and 3 bases from J; bases unmatched to any gene: 6. CDR3 length: 18 residues. Germline V gives CDR1 SGHRS, CDR2 YFSETQ. The chain's CDR3 is CASSSGLAGGPVYNEQFF. The DNA of the CDR3 is TGCGCCAGCAGCTCGGGACTAGCGGGGGGGCCGGTCTACAATGAGCAGTTCTTC.

This clone came up once. The chain links TRBV6-6 to TRBJ1-1, with D uncertain. V was pared by 0 bases and J by 4 bases, with 12 bases between. Germline CDR1 and CDR2: MNHNY and SVGAGI (reference sequence). The CDR3 totals 15 residues. For the CDR3, the DNA is TGTGCCAGCAGTTACTCGAGGGAATACGGCACTGAAGCTTTCTTT. This sequence encodes CASSYSREYGTEAFF.

As regards this clone: Other DNA sequences of this sample code for an identical CDR3. J is TRBJ2-3 and V is TRBV5-1, with D possibly TRBD2 on 5 matching bases. This CDR3 contains 13 residues. CDR1 SGHRS and CDR2 YFSETQ come from the germline V gene. Trimming cost V 4 bases and J 6 bases, with 12 bases left between them. The CDR3 region is CASSLGRGDTQYF. CDR3 nucleotide sequence: TGCGCCAGCAGCCTGGGCCGAGGGGATACGCAGTATTTT.

This clone showed up just a few times. The chain recombines TRBV5-1 with TRBJ1-2, with 7 bases matching TRBD1. The CDR3 runs 17 residues. Germline lookup yields CDR1 SGHRS and CDR2 YFSETQ. The ends lost 4 bases at V and 1 base at J; junction bases unmatched: 13. The CDR3 nucleotides are TGCGCCAGCAGCCACGAAGACAGGGAGAACGGTAACTATGGCTACACCTTC. It yields the protein CASSHEDRENGNYGYTF.

The chain links TRBV2 to TRBJ1-2, with TRBD1 matching 9 bases. This CDR3 contains 14 residues. The V gene end was trimmed by 6 bases and the J gene end by 7 bases; junction bases not matched to a gene: 9. Per the germline V gene, CDR1 is SNHLY and CDR2 is FYNNEI. CDR3 DNA: TGTGCCAGCAGCTCTTCCAGGACAGGGGCTGGCTACACCTTC. Its translation is CASSSSRTGAGYTF.